A single sample is the source of the 24 T cell receptor beta chains below, sequenced in a study of cytomegalovirus exposure and HLA in healthy donors. The PCR employed 60 Vbeta primers together with 13 Jbeta primers. Sequenced by immunoSEQ multiplex PCR; TCRdb stores in-frame clones only, minus some. In the table there are under 150,000 clones, 70% to 80% of which are singletons. The specimen was PBMCs. The receptors come from a woman between 45 and 65 years old in good health and CMV-seronegative.

The CDR3 region is CASSFGQENTEAFF. DNA of the CDR3: TGTGCCAGCAGTTTTGGGCAGGAGAACACTGAAGCTTTCTTT. The V gene is TRBV27, the J gene TRBJ1-1; D unresolved. Germline V lookup: CDR1 MNHEY, CDR2 SMNVEV (reference sequence). This CDR3 region has 14 residues. The V gene lost 3 bases and the J gene lost 1 base, with 9 bases spanning the gap.

The chain joins TRBV28 to TRBJ2-5; tentative D call: TRBD1 (6 bases). Trimming cost V 5 bases and J 1 base, with 17 bases left between them. The germline V gene has CDR1 MDHEN and CDR2 SYDVKM. The CDR3 is 16 residues long. CDR3 residues: CASSLRPGHIQETQYF. In nucleotides, the CDR3 is TGTGCCAGCAGTCTACGACCGGGACACATCCAAGAGACCCAGTACTTC.

The chain has TRBV7-9 and TRBJ2-1, with 7 bases matching TRBD1. The CDR3 covers 15 residues. CDR1 is SEHNR, CDR2 FQNEAQ, per germline (reference sequence). Trimming took 4 bases from V and 2 from J; bases not matched to a gene: 5. CDR3 residues: CASSSSGQPYNEQFF. The CDR3 nucleotides are TGTGCCAGCAGCTCTTCGGGACAGCCCTACAATGAGCAGTTCTTC.

V usage is TRBV7-9 and J usage is TRBJ2-3, with 9 bases matching TRBD2. V lost 2 bases to trimming and J lost 1 base; unmatched junction nucleotides: 7. The CDR3 runs 17 residues. From germline, CDR1 is SEHNR and CDR2 FQNEAQ (reference sequence). The CDR3 region is CASSLLGTSSRTDTQYF. As DNA, the CDR3 is TGTGCCAGCAGCTTATTAGGGACTAGCAGTCGCACAGATACGCAGTATTTT.

The J gene is TRBJ1-2, the V gene TRBV7-8; 7 bases are shared with TRBD1. The germline V gene has CDR1 SGHVS and CDR2 FQNEAQ. This CDR3 has 12 residues. J gave up 8 bases and V 5 bases, and 5 bases lay outside the gene matches. CDR3 nucleotides: TGTGCCAGCAGCATACAGGGGAGCGGCTACACCTTC. Translated, it gives CASSIQGSGYTF. The entire variable domain, with the rest obtained from reference TRBV7-8 and TRBJ1-2, is as follows: GAGVSQSPRYKVAKRGQDVALRCDPISGHVSLFWYQQALGQGPEFLTYFQNEAQLDKSGLPSDRFFAERPEGSVSTLKIQRTQQEDSAVYLCASSIQGSGYTFGSGTRLTVV.

The chain carries TRBV19 and TRBJ2-3; 10 bases line up with TRBD2. This CDR3 has 14 residues. The trim removed 6 bases at V and 0 bases at J, leaving 0 bases unmatched. Germline loops: CDR1 LNHDA, CDR2 SQIVND (reference sequence). The CDR3 spells CASRTSGSTDTQYF. In DNA, the CDR3 is TGTGCCAGTAGGACTAGCGGGAGCACAGATACGCAGTATTTT.

A few counts support this clone. V gene TRBV29-1 combines with J gene TRBJ1-2, with TRBD1 identical over 9 bases. V lost 6 bases to trimming and J lost 3 bases; unmatched junction nucleotides: 5. The CDR3 contains 13 residues. Germline assignment: CDR1 SQVTM and CDR2 ANQGSEA. As DNA, the CDR3 is TGCAGCGTCCAGACAGGGGGAGACTATGGCTACACCTTC. Its protein is CSVQTGGDYGYTF.

J is TRBJ1-5 and V is TRBV19; maybe TRBD1 (6 bases). Germline values: CDR1 LNHDA, CDR2 SQIVND (reference sequence). This CDR3 is built from 14 residues. Trimming removed 3 bases from V and 7 bases from J, with 13 bases in between. CDR3 region: CASSISGVLQPQHF. Here the CDR3 DNA reads TGTGCCAGTAGTATTTCAGGGGTATTACAGCCCCAGCATTTT.

V is TRBV20-1 and J is TRBJ2-7, with TRBD1 matching 7 bases. The germline gives CDR1 DFQATT, CDR2 SNEGSKA (reference sequence). The CDR3 covers 11 residues. V lost 5 bases to trimming and J lost 4 bases; unmatched junction nucleotides: 2. The CDR3 DNA is TGCAGTGCTCGACAGGGTTACGAGCAGTACTTC. Protein product: CSARQGYEQYF.

This chain uses TRBV4-3 with TRBJ2-7, with a possible D match to TRBD1 (5 bases). The CDR3 length is 14 residues. Trimming pared 2 bases from V and 7 bases from J, leaving 15 bases between. Germline CDR1 LGHNA, CDR2 YSLEER. The DNA of the CDR3 is TGCGCCAGCAGCCAATCGGTAGGGCAGGGAGAGCAGTACTTC. Amino acids: CASSQSVGQGEQYF.

This clone occurred a few times. V gene TRBV13 combines with J gene TRBJ1-1; TRBD1 aligns across 8 bases. J gave up 1 base and V 3 bases, and 7 bases lay outside the gene matches. CDR1 PRHDT and CDR2 FYEKMQ come from the germline V gene (reference sequence). The CDR3 sequence is 16 residues long. The CDR3 region has the DNA TGTGCCAGCAGCTTGGGCAGGGGGCTCGGGAACACTGAAGCTTTCTTT. Its translation: CASSLGRGLGNTEAFF.

This clone was found a few times. The chain combines TRBV4-1 with TRBJ1-4, with 7 bases that match TRBD1. The CDR3 consists of 15 residues. Unmatched junction bases numbered 9, after V lost 4 bases and J lost 7 bases. Germline-derived CDR1 and CDR2 are MGHRA and YSYEKL. The CDR3 nucleotides read TGCGCCAGCAGCCCGGGCCGACAGGGATCTGAAAAACTGTTTTTT. Amino acid sequence: CASSPGRQGSEKLFF.

The V call is TRBV4-3, the J call TRBJ2-3; 7 bases agree with TRBD2. CDR1 and CDR2 (germline): LGHNA, YSLEER. Trimming at V came to 1 base and at J to 2 bases, leaving 3 bases not matched to a gene. This CDR3 contains 15 residues. CDR3 region: CASSQVLAVTDTQYF. The CDR3, as DNA: TGCGCCAGCAGCCAAGTTCTAGCGGTCACAGATACGCAGTATTTT.

The gene calls are TRBV7-9 and TRBJ1-4; the match to TRBD1 covers 9 bases. The germline gives CDR1 SEHNR, CDR2 FQNEAQ (reference sequence). CDR3 length equals 15 residues. V dropped 6 bases and J dropped 8; count of bases not matched to a gene: 10. CDR3 bases: TGTGCCAGCAGACTCCCGGGACAGGGAGAGGAAAAACTGTTTTTT. This encodes CASRLPGQGEEKLFF.

A few counts support this clone. The chain combines TRBV27 with TRBJ2-7, with 13 bases fitting TRBD2. The germline gives CDR1 MNHEY, CDR2 SMNVEV (reference sequence). CDR3 length equals 18 residues. The chain's CDR3 is CASSSLAGGSIPSHEQYV. The DNA for the CDR3 is TGTGCCAGCAGTTCACTAGCGGGAGGGTCCATACCCTCCCACGAGCAGTACGTC.

With regard to this clone: At one end the junction does not follow the germline gene, possibly because of a read error. The rearrangement uses TRBV30 and TRBJ1-5; TRBD1 aligns across 8 bases. The CDR3 is 14 amino acids. Germline CDR1 and CDR2: GTSNPN and SVGIG (reference sequence). This chain's CDR3 is CAWSGSRGHQPQNF. DNA for the CDR3: TGTGCCTGGAGTGGTAGCAGGGGGCATCAGCCCCAGAATTTT. Together with reference TRBV30 and TRBJ1-5, the CDR3 gives the full variable domain: SQTIHQWPATLVQPVGSPLSLECTVEGTSNPNLYWYRQAAGRGLQLLFYSVGIGQISSEVPQNLSASRPQDRQFILSSKKLLLSDSGFYLCAWSGSRGHQPQNFGDGTRLSIL.

The rearrangement joins TRBV18 to TRBJ2-2, with D hard to call. V lost 3 bases and J lost 0, with 11 bases in between. Germline lookup yields CDR1 KGHSH and CDR2 LQKENI. CDR3 length equals 16 residues. The CDR3 DNA reads as TGTGCCAGCTCACCGCAACAGATTACGAACACCGGGGAGCTGTTTTTT. Encoded protein: CASSPQQITNTGELFF. The entire variable domain, with the rest obtained from reference TRBV18 and TRBJ2-2, is as follows: NAGVMQNPRHLVRRRGQEARLRCSPMKGHSHVYWYRQLPEEGLKFMVYLQKENIIDESGMPKERFSAEFPKEGPSILRIQQVVRGDSAAYFCASSPQQITNTGELFFGEGSRLTVL.

The chain links TRBV4-2 to TRBJ2-3, with TRBD2 as a possible D gene (6 bases). Germline lookup yields CDR1 LGHNA and CDR2 YNFKEQ. Trimming left V 6 bases short and J 3 bases short, with 13 bases between. The CDR3 runs to 14 residues. The CDR3 DNA follows: TGTGCCAGCAGGGGGGGATCTGGGACAGATACGCAGTATTTT. It yields the protein CASRGGSGTDTQYF.

This chain joins TRBV27 and TRBJ2-3; 9 bases align to TRBD2. The CDR3 loop spans 16 amino acids. Looked up from germline, CDR1 is MNHEY and CDR2 is SMNVEV (reference sequence). The trim removed 6 bases at V and 1 base at J, leaving 8 bases unmatched. The CDR3 coding sequence is TGTGCCAGCAGCGGGACTAGCCCCTCGGGCACAGATACGCAGTATTTT. As protein: CASSGTSPSGTDTQYF.

CDR3 coding DNA: TGTGCCAGCAGCGTCTACAGGGGATTAGGGGACTACAATGAGCAGTTCTTC. This sequence encodes CASSVYRGLGDYNEQFF. The chain combines TRBV7-2 with TRBJ2-1; 7 bases align to TRBD1. The germline V gene has CDR1 SGHTA and CDR2 FQGNSA. The CDR3 totals 17 residues. V dropped 5 bases and J dropped 3; count of bases not matched to a gene: 13.

CDR3 coding DNA: TGTGCCAGCAGCCTCAGCGGGAGGCAAGAGCAGTACTTC. Its translation: CASSLSGRQEQYF. This sequence joins TRBV9 and TRBJ2-7; TRBD2 agrees at 9 bases. This CDR3 spans 13 amino acids. Per the germline V gene, CDR1 is SGDLS and CDR2 is YYNGEE. Losses at the gene ends were 4 bases for V and 7 bases for J; bases not matched to a gene: 6.

The chain uses TRBV19 and TRBJ1-2; tentative D call: TRBD1 (5 bases). This CDR3 comprises 13 residues. Germline V gene sequence: CDR1 LNHDA, CDR2 SQIVND (reference sequence). The ends were cut back, 3 bases at V and 7 bases at J, with 12 bases in the middle. CDR3 sequence reads: CASSIGAGGGYTF. DNA of the CDR3: TGTGCCAGTAGTATCGGGGCCGGGGGTGGCTACACCTTC.

This clone was found a few times. CDR3: CSVEDGRNTEAFF. The CDR3 DNA is TGCAGCGTTGAAGATGGCAGGAACACTGAAGCTTTCTTT. The chain joins TRBV29-1 to TRBJ1-1; D is unclear. This CDR3 is 13 amino acids long. CDR1 and CDR2 (germline): SQVTM, ANQGSEA. The germline V and J ends were trimmed by 0 bases and 1 base, with 6 bases remaining between them.

This clone was seen only once. The chain carries TRBV15 and TRBJ1-5; TRBD1 is a possible D gene (6 bases). This CDR3 contains 15 residues. The V and J ends lost 1 base and 7 bases respectively, with 14 bases between them. CDR1 is LNHNV, CDR2 YYDKDF, per germline (reference sequence). The CDR3: CATSRGGQPLQPQHF. The CDR3 DNA is TGTGCCACCAGCAGAGGAGGACAGCCCCTCCAGCCCCAGCATTTT.